Below, 19 T cell receptor beta chains from the same sample are listed, as sequenced in a study of T cells in Graves' hyperthyroidism and ophthalmopathy (dated by TCRdb to about 2019). The library was built by means of multiplex PCR. Sequencing took place on an Illumina HiSeq 2000. The TCR beta CDR3 regions were amplified from the RNA transcripts. A first-round RT-PCR of the TCR CDR3 used the HTBI primer set with the Qiagen OneStep RT-PCR kit. TCRdb took the public reads, trimmed them with fastp at Q25, ran MiXCR for clone calling and kept in-frame beta chains. Rows merge per CDR3 protein into single entries with the most common DNA and genes. This sample is represented by around 600,000 distinct CDR3 sequences; approximately 15% of them were singletons. The biggest ten clones account for roughly 7.7% of the sample. Specimen: blood. These receptors originate from a woman between 18 and 29 years old with Graves' ophthalmopathy.

The rearrangement uses TRBV2 and TRBJ1-5, with D possibly matching TRBD1 (5 bases). Deletions cut 8 bases from V and 2 bases from J, with 19 bases between. The CDR3 is 16 amino acids. The V gene's germline CDR1 is SNHLY and CDR2 FYNNEI. The CDR3 DNA sequence: TGTGCCAGCCGAAGAGGTCAGGGTTCGGGCAATCAGCCCCAGCATTTT. Amino acid sequence: CASRRGQGSGNQPQHF. The full variable domain, with the rest looked up from reference TRBV2 and TRBJ1-5, is EPEVTQTPSHQVTQMGQEVILRCVPISNHLYFYWYRQILGQKVEFLVSFYNNEISEKSEIFDDQFSVERPDGSNFTLKIRSTKLEDSAMYFCASRRGQGSGNQPQHFGDGTRLSIL.

The DNA of the CDR3 is TGTGCCAGCAGTGAGGGGAGGACAGGGGTTGGTGGCTACACCTTC. The encoded protein is CASSEGRTGVGGYTF. The chain joins TRBV25-1 to TRBJ1-2, with TRBD1 matching over 9 bases. V lost 3 bases and J lost 7; bases outside the gene matches: 9. The CDR3 is 15 residues long. Germline V gene data show CDR1 as MGHDK and CDR2 as SYGVNS.

This clonotype was found many times. The V gene is TRBV6-6, the J gene TRBJ2-2; D possibly uses TRBD1 or TRBD2 (7 bases each). The V and J ends lost 0 bases and 8 bases respectively, with 19 bases between them. Germline CDR1 MNHNY, CDR2 SVGAGI (reference sequence). The CDR3 runs to 17 residues. The CDR3 DNA is TGTGCCAGCAGTTACTCTTGGGAGGGGGCTTTTTCGGGGGAGCTGTTTTTT. Its translation: CASSYSWEGAFSGELFF.

The CDR3: CASSEGSGPHYEQYF. The CDR3 DNA follows: TGTGCCAGCAGTGAGGGGAGTGGGCCCCACTACGAGCAGTACTTC. The V gene is TRBV25-1, the J gene TRBJ2-7, with D possibly being TRBD2 (5 bases). Germline CDR1 MGHDK, CDR2 SYGVNS. Trimming removed 3 bases from V and 3 bases from J, with 15 bases in between. The CDR3 has 15 residues.

This clonotype has a handful of counts. The rearrangement uses TRBV9 and TRBJ2-5; the D call may be TRBD1 or TRBD2 (6 bases each). This CDR3 has 12 amino acids. CDR1 and CDR2 from the germline V gene are SGDLS and YYNGEE. The V gene lost 4 bases and the J gene lost 14 bases, with 18 bases spanning the gap. The CDR3 DNA sequence: TGTGCCAGCAGCCCAGGCCTGGGGGGCCCTTACTTC. Its translation: CASSPGLGGPYF.

This clonotype was counted many times. V usage is TRBV7-2 and J usage is TRBJ2-3; D remains unclear. The CDR3 length is 15 residues. Between the trimmed V and J ends, which lost 5 bases and 0 bases, there was a span of 12 bases. Looked up from germline, CDR1 is SGHTA and CDR2 is FQGNSA. The CDR3 region is CASSLPVGSTDTQYF. CDR3 coding DNA: TGTGCCAGCAGCCTACCGGTGGGTAGCACAGATACGCAGTATTTT.

The chain links TRBV28 to TRBJ2-3, with 13 bases that match TRBD2. With V trimmed by 3 bases and J by 2 bases, 5 bases remained unmatched. CDR1 MDHEN and CDR2 SYDVKM come from the germline V gene. The CDR3 has 17 residues. This CDR3 is CASSFWTSGRHTDTQYF. The CDR3 DNA reads TGTGCCAGCAGTTTTTGGACTAGCGGGAGACACACAGATACGCAGTATTTT.

This clonotype showed up many times. The J gene is TRBJ2-5, the V gene TRBV18; D gene ambiguous. Trimming removed 0 bases at V and 2 bases at J, with 7 bases between. The CDR3 consists of 14 residues. Germline V gene data show CDR1 as KGHSH and CDR2 as LQKENI. CDR3 sequence (DNA): TGTGCCAGCTCACCACCGATGGTACAAGAGACCCAGTACTTC. It encodes CASSPPMVQETQYF.

This clonotype was detected ten times or more. The CDR3 DNA follows: TGTGCCAGCAGCTTGCTAGCGGGAGGCTACAATGAGCAGTTCTTC. Translation: CASSLLAGGYNEQFF. This chain joins TRBV6-1 and TRBJ2-1; 11 bases align to TRBD2. The CDR3 is 15 residues long. The germline CDR1 and CDR2 sequences are MNHNS and SASEGT. J was trimmed by 3 bases and V by 6 bases; bases with no gene match: 4.

This clonotype was counted ten times or more. The rearrangement joins TRBV15 to TRBJ2-7; tentatively, D is TRBD1 (7 bases). The CDR3 spans 16 residues. CDR1 LNHNV and CDR2 YYDKDF come from the germline V gene (reference sequence). With 2 bases removed from V and 2 bases from J, the gap between germline ends came to 16 bases. Here the CDR3 reads CATSRRQGLSPYEQYF. The CDR3 coding sequence is TGTGCCACCAGCAGAAGACAGGGACTTAGCCCCTACGAGCAGTACTTC.

This clonotype appeared many times. The V and J genes are TRBV7-2 and TRBJ2-5, with unresolved D. This CDR3 comprises 16 residues. Germline V gene sequence: CDR1 SGHTA, CDR2 FQGNSA. V lost 3 bases to trimming and J lost 4 bases, with 18 bases between them. CDR3 region: CASSFPPVGLGETQYF. CDR3 nucleotides: TGTGCCAGCAGCTTCCCCCCCGTCGGGTTGGGAGAGACCCAGTACTTC.

This clonotype turned up a few times. This chain connects TRBV20-1 to TRBJ1-1; 9 bases are shared with TRBD1. CDR3 size: 13 residues. CDR1 DFQATT and CDR2 SNEGSKA come from the germline V gene (reference sequence). The V segment lost 6 bases and the J segment 4 bases; nucleotides outside the gene matches: 6. The CDR3 DNA is TGCAGTGCGAAGACAGGGGGAAGCACTGAAGCTTTCTTT. As protein: CSAKTGGSTEAFF.

The gene calls are TRBV9 and TRBJ1-6; D is perhaps TRBD1 (6 bases). The CDR3 loop spans 15 amino acids. CDR1 is SGDLS, CDR2 YYNGEE, per germline. V gave up 4 bases and J gave up 2 bases, with 10 bases separating them. CDR3 in DNA: TGTGCCAGCAGCCCACAGGGAACCTATAATTCACCCCTCCACTTT. Translating it yields CASSPQGTYNSPLHF.

This clonotype was seen repeatedly, ten times or more. The chain recombines TRBV20-1 with TRBJ1-1; unclear D gene. Trimming pared 0 bases from V and 3 bases from J, leaving 14 bases between. CDR1 and CDR2 from the germline V gene are DFQATT and SNEGSKA (reference sequence). The CDR3 length is 15 residues. The CDR3 protein is CSARDIGDRDTEAFF. CDR3 DNA sequence: TGCAGTGCTAGAGATATTGGGGATAGGGACACTGAAGCTTTCTTT.

This rearrangement joins TRBV12-3 or TRBV12-4 to TRBJ1-2; D unresolved. V lost 6 bases and J lost 6, with 17 bases in between. The CDR3 is 14 amino acids. CDR3 protein: CASSPSARMDGYTF. In DNA, the CDR3 is TGTGCCAGCAGCCCGAGCGCGAGGATGGATGGCTACACCTTC.

This clonotype was seen many times. The genes are TRBV6-2 or TRBV6-3 and TRBJ2-3; 7 bases are a match to TRBD2. Germline lookup yields CDR1 MNHEY and CDR2 SVGEGT. The CDR3 length is 17 residues. V shed 0 bases, J shed 4 bases, and the junction held 10 bases outside the gene matches. The CDR3 loop is CASSYSILAGAADTQYF. Here the CDR3 DNA reads TGTGCCAGCAGTTACTCGATATTGGCGGGAGCTGCAGATACGCAGTATTTT.

There are many counts of this clonotype. The rearrangement links TRBV10-3 to TRBJ2-1; D perhaps matches TRBD1 (6 bases). CDR1 ENHRY and CDR2 SYGVKD come from the germline V gene. Trimming pared 0 bases from V and 0 bases from J, leaving 12 bases between. CDR3 size: 17 residues. The CDR3 DNA is TGTGCCATCAGTGAGTCGAGGGAACAGGGCTCCTACAATGAGCAGTTCTTC. It codes for CAISESREQGSYNEQFF.

The table lists this clonotype with many counts. This chain uses TRBV11-2 with TRBJ2-5; tentatively, D is TRBD2 (5 bases). The V end was cut by 2 bases, the J end by 5 bases, with 15 bases between. CDR1 and CDR2 from the germline V gene are SGHAT and FQNNGV. The CDR3 runs to 15 residues. The CDR3 bases are TGTGCCAGCAGCTTATTACGGGGTGTGGGGGAGACCCAGTACTTC. This codes for CASSLLRGVGETQYF. The full variable domain, with the rest looked up from reference TRBV11-2 and TRBJ2-5, is EAGVAQSPRYKIIEKRQSVAFWCNPISGHATLYWYQQILGQGPKLLIQFQNNGVVDDSQLPKDRFSAERLKGVDSTLKIQPAKLEDSAVYLCASSLLRGVGETQYFGPGTRLLVL.

This clonotype was picked up many times. This rearrangement joins TRBV7-8 to TRBJ2-1, with D maybe TRBD2 (5 bases). There are 19 residues in the CDR3. V lost 0 bases to trimming and J lost 7 bases, with 25 bases between them. Germline assignment: CDR1 SGHVS and CDR2 FQNEAQ. The CDR3 DNA reads TGTGCCAGCAGCTTAGCGCGGGTTCCAAGCCACAAATTATTAAATGAGCAGTTCTTC. The encoded protein is CASSLARVPSHKLLNEQFF.